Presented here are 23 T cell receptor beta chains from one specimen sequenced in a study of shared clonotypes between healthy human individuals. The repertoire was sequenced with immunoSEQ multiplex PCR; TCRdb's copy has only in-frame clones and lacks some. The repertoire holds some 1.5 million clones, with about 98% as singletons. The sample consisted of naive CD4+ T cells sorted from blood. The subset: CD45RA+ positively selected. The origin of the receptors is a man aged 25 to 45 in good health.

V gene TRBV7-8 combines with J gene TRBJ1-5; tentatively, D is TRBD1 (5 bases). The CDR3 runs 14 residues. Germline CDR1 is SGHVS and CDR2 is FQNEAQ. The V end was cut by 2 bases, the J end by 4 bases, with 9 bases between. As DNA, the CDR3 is TGTGCCAGCAGCTTAAACACAGGAAATCAGCCCCAGCATTTT. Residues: CASSLNTGNQPQHF.

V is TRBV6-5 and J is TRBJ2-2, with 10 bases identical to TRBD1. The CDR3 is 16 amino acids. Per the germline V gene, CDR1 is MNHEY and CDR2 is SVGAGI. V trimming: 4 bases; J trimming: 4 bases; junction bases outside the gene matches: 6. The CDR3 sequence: CASSSPGQGITGELFF. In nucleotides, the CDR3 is TGTGCCAGCAGTTCGCCGGGACAGGGGATCACCGGGGAGCTGTTTTTT.

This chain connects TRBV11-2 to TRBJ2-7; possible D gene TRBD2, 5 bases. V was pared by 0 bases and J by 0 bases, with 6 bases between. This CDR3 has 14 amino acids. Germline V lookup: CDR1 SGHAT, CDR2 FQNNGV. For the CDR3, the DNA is TGTGCCAGCAGCTTAGAACTAGTCTCCTACGAGCAGTACTTC. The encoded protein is CASSLELVSYEQYF.

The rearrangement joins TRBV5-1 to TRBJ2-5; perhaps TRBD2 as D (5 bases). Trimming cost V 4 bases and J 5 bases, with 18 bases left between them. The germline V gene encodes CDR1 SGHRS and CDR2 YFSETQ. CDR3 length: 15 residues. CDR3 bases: TGCGCCAGCAGCCGGAGCGGAGACCCCCCGGAGACCCAGTACTTC. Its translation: CASSRSGDPPETQYF.

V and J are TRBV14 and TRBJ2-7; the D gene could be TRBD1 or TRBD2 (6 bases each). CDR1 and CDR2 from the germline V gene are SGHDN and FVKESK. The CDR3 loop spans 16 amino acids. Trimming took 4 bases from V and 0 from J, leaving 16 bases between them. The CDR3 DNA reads TGTGCCAGCAGCCCCGGGGGCGTCTTACGCTCCTACGAGCAGTACTTC. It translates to CASSPGGVLRSYEQYF.

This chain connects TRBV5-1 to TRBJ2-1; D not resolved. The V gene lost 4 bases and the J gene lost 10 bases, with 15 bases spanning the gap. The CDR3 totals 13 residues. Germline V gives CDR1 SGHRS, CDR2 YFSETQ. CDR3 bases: TGCGCCAGCAGCCCTCTTCAAAAACGCGAGCAGTTCTTC. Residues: CASSPLQKREQFF.

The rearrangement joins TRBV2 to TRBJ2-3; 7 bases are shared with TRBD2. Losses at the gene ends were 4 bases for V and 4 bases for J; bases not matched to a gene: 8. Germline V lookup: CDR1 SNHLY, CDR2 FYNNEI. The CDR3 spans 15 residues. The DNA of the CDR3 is TGTGCCAGCAGTGGGTTCGCGGGAGTAGCAGATACGCAGTATTTT. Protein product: CASSGFAGVADTQYF.

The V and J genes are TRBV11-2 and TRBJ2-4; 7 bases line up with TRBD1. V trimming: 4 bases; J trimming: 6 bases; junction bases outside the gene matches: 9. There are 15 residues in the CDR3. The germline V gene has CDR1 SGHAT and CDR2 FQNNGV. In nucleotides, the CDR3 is TGTGCCAGCAGCTCCCCTGGGACAGTCGGAAACATTCAGTACTTC. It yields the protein CASSSPGTVGNIQYF. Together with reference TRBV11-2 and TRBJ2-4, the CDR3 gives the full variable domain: EAGVAQSPRYKIIEKRQSVAFWCNPISGHATLYWYQQILGQGPKLLIQFQNNGVVDDSQLPKDRFSAERLKGVDSTLKIQPAKLEDSAVYLCASSSPGTVGNIQYFGAGTRLSVL.

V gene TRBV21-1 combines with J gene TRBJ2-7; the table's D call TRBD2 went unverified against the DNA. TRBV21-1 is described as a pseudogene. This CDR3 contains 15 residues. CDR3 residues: CASSYKTSGTYEQYF. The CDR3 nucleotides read TGTGCCAGCAGTTACAAGACTAGCGGGACTTACGAGCAGTACTTC.

CDR3 region: CASSLIEGQGDYEQYF. CDR3 bases: TGTGCCAGCAGCTTAATTGAAGGACAGGGTGACTACGAGCAGTACTTC. J is TRBJ2-7 and V is TRBV7-8; 8 bases agree with TRBD1. This CDR3 region has 16 residues. Germline values: CDR1 SGHVS, CDR2 FQNEAQ. The junction had 9 bases not matched to a gene; V was cut back by 2 bases and J by 3 bases.

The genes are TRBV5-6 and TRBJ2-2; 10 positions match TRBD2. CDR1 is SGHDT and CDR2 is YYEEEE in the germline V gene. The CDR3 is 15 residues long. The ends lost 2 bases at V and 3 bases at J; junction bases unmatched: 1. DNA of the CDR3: TGTGCCAGCAGCTTCCTAGCGGGAGACACCGGGGAGCTGTTTTTT. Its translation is CASSFLAGDTGELFF. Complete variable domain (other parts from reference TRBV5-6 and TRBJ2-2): DAGVTQSPTHLIKTRGQQVTLRCSPKSGHDTVSWYQQALGQGPQFIFQYYEEEERQRGNFPDRFSGHQFPNYSSELNVNALLLGDSALYLCASSFLAGDTGELFFGEGSRLTVL.

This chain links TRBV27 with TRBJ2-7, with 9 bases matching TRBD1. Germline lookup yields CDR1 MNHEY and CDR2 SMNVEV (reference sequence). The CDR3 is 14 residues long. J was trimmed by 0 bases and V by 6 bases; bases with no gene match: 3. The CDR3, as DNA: TGTGCCAGCAGGGGGACAGGGCTCTCCTACGAGCAGTACTTC. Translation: CASRGTGLSYEQYF.

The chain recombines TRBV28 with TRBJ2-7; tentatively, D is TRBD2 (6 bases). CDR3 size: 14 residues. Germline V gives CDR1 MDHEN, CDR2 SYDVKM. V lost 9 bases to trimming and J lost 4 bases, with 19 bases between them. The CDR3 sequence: CASFPGSLVYEQYF. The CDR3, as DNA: TGTGCCAGTTTTCCCGGGAGCCTCGTTTACGAGCAGTACTTC.

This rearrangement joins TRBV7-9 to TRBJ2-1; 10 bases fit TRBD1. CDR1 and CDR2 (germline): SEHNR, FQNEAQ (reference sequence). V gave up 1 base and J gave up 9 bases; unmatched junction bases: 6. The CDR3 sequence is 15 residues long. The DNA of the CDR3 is TGTGCCAGCAGCTTAGGAGACAGGGGGCCGAGTGAGCAGTTCTTC. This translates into CASSLGDRGPSEQFF.

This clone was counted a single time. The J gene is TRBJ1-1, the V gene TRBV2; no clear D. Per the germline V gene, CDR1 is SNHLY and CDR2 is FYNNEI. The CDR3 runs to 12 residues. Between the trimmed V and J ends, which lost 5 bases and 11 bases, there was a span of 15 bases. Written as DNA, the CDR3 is TGTGCCAGCAGTCCACGTCCCCCCTTCGCTTTCTTT. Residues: CASSPRPPFAFF.

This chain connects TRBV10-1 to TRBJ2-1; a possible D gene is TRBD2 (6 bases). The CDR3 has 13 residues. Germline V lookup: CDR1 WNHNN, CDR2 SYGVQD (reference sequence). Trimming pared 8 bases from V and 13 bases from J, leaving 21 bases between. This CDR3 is CASSGTPSGVQFF. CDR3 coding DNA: TGCGCCAGCTCCGGGACTCCCTCTGGCGTTCAGTTCTTC.

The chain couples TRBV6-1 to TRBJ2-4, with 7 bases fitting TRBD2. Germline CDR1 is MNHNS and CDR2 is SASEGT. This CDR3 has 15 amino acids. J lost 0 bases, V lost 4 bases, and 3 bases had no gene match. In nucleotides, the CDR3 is TGTGCCAGCAGTGGGCTAGCGGTAGCCAAAAACATTCAGTACTTC. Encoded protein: CASSGLAVAKNIQYF.

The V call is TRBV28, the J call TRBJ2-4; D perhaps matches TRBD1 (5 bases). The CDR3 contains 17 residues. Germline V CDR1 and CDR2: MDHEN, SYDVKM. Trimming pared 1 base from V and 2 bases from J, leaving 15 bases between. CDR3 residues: CASSLFWGQGTKNIQYF. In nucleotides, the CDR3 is TGTGCCAGCAGTTTATTCTGGGGTCAGGGAACCAAAAACATTCAGTACTTC.

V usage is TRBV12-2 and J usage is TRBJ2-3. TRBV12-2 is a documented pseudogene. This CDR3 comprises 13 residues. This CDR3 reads CASLRPLIDTQYF. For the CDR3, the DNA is TGTGCAAGTCTTCGGCCTCTGATCGACACGCAGTATTTT.

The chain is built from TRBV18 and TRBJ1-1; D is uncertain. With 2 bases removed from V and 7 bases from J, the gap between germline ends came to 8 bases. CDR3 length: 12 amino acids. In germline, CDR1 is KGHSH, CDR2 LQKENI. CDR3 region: CASSPGVSEAFF. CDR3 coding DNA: TGTGCCAGCTCACCAGGGGTGAGTGAAGCTTTCTTT. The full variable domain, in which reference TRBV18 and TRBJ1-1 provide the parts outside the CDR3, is NAGVMQNPRHLVRRRGQEARLRCSPMKGHSHVYWYRQLPEEGLKFMVYLQKENIIDESGMPKERFSAEFPKEGPSILRIQQVVRGDSAAYFCASSPGVSEAFFGQGTRLTVV.

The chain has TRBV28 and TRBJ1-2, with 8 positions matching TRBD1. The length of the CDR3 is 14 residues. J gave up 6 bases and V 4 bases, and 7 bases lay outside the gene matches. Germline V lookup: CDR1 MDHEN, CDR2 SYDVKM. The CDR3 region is CASSSRGRYDGYTF. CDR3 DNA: TGTGCCAGCAGTTCCAGGGGGCGCTACGATGGCTACACCTTC.

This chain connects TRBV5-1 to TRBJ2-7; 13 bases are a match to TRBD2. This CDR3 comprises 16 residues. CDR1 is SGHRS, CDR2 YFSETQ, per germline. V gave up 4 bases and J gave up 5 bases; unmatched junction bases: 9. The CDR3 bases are TGCGCCAGCAGCAAGGGACTAGCGGGATCTCAGGACGAGCAGTACTTC. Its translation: CASSKGLAGSQDEQYF. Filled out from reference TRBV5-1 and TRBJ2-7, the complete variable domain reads KAGVTQTPRYLIKTRGQQVTLSCSPISGHRSVSWYQQTPGQGLQFLFEYFSETQRNKGNFPGRFSGRQFSNSRSEMNVSTLELGDSALYLCASSKGLAGSQDEQYFGPGTRLTVT.

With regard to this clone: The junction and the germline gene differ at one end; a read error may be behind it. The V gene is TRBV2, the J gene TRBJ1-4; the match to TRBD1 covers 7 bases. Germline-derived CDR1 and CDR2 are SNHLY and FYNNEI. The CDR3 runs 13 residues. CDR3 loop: CASSEEGAPAQGF. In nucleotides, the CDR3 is TGTGCCAGCAGTGAAGAGGGGGCGCCGGCACAAGGTTTT.